The source of this T cell receptor (beta chain) is a study of CD8 T cells in ankylosing spondylitis. Comment on this clonotype: What it binds is unknown.

General study findings and limits: One TCR beta motif, made up of about 8 highly homologous variants, appeared characteristic of ankylosing spondylitis blood. Some motif variants were previously reported in reactive arthritis synovial fluid and blood.

Germline V gene lookup returns CDR1 SGHRS and CDR2 YFSETQ. V was pared by 0 bases and J by 6 bases, with 13 bases between. The CDR3 sequence is 16 residues long. A quantitative 5'-RACE method, one with molecular barcodes, was used to make TCR beta libraries. One entry per CDR3 protein, called by TCRdb with MiXCR from the 5' RACE reads. The table lists a few hundred thousand distinct CDR3 sequences, around 22% of them singletons, with about 17% in the top ten. This receptor was obtained from a male donor with ankylosing spondylitis. This chain uses TRBV5-1 with TRBJ1-6; D is possibly TRBD1 (5 bases). Input material: blood, either unsorted or a sorted T cell fraction (not recorded which). The CDR3 reads CASSLESRQGNSPLHF. CDR3 DNA sequence: TGCGCCAGCAGCTTGGAAAGTCGGCAGGGTAATTCACCCCTCCACTTT.